What follows are 2 T cell receptor beta chains derived from one specimen sequenced in a study of T cell responses to AZD1222 COVID-19 vaccine. TCRdb's copy holds only in-frame clones and misses some; the assay was immunoSEQ multiplex PCR. The repertoire includes fewer than 45,000 clones, around nine tenths of them detected once, and 7% sits in the top ten. The sequencing here drew on peripheral blood, taken on day 0 of AZD1222 vaccination. The receptors were gathered from an adult in good health.

This clone turned up a few times. This rearrangement joins TRBV6-1 to TRBJ1-2; 9 nucleotides agree with TRBD1. V gave up 2 bases and J gave up 8 bases; unmatched junction bases: 6. There are 14 residues in the CDR3. Germline CDR1 and CDR2: MNHNS and SASEGT. In nucleotides, the CDR3 is TGTGCCAGCAGTGAAATAGGGACAGGGACGGGCTACACCTTC. Its protein product is CASSEIGTGTGYTF.

J is TRBJ1-5 and V is TRBV2, with 10 nucleotides matching TRBD1. The germline CDR1 and CDR2 sequences are SNHLY and FYNNEI. This CDR3 contains 16 residues. V shed 4 bases, J shed 7 bases, and the junction held 10 bases outside the gene matches. This chain's CDR3 is CASSGLGTGDGQPQHF. The CDR3 DNA reads as TGTGCCAGCAGTGGACTCGGGACAGGGGATGGCCAGCCCCAGCATTTT.